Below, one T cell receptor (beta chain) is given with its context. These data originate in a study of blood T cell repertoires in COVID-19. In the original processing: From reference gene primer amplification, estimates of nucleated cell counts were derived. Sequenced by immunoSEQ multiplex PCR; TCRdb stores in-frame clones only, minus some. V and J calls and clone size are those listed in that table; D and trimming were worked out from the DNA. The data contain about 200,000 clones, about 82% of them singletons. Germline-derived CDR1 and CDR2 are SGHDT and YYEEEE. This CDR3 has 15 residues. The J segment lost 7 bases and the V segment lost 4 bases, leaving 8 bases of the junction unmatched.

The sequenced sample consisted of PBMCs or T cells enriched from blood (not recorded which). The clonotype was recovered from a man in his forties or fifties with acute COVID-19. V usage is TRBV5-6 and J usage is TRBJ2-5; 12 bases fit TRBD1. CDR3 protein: CASSTGQGARGTQYF. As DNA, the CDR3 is TGTGCCAGCAGCACGGGACAGGGGGCGCGCGGGACCCAGTACTTC.